This T cell receptor beta chain was obtained from a study of post-analysis software for immune sequencing data. For the study at large: Relapsing-remitting, secondary progressive and progressive-relapsing courses of multiple sclerosis were included. Study results and limitations: TRBV5-6, TRBV5-1 and TRBV20-1 belonged to a set of about five TRBV segments that were more frequent in patients than controls. Batch-mates among the samples co-clustered strongly by F measure. Significantly decreased normalized Chao1 diversity was recorded for multiple sclerosis patients relative to controls.

In regard to this clonotype: The target antigen is unknown.

Trimming removed 6 bases from V and 2 bases from J, with 12 bases in between. The CDR3 is 14 residues long. The TCR beta cDNA libraries contained unique molecular identifiers. When about 1 to 11 million T cells were used, they gave approximately 530,000 cDNA molecules. TCRdb passed the PCR reads through MiXCR, listing each CDR3 protein once. This sample has about 540,000 distinct CDR3 sequences, with 30% to 40% found just once. The sample comprised blood. This TCR was recovered from a girl aged 2 to 17 with multiple sclerosis. This chain joins TRBV12-3 or TRBV12-4 and TRBJ2-3, with a possible D match to TRBD2 (6 bases). The CDR3 is CASRTGTLTDTQYF. The CDR3 bases are TGTGCCAGCAGAACCGGGACTCTCACAGATACGCAGTATTTT.